Below are 30 T cell receptor beta chains sequenced from a single sample in a study of T cell repertoires in cytomegalovirus infection. TCRdb passed the reads through MiXCR, listing each CDR3 protein once. Of fewer than 250,000 distinct CDR3 sequences listed, 9% to 15% were seen once; the top ten hold 1.6%. Material for sequencing was PBMCs. Receptors were obtained from a human donor in good health (CMV status not recorded). Some clones in this sample may be carry-over from other donors' samples.

This clonotype was recorded at least ten times. This chain connects TRBV7-2 to TRBJ1-4; 7 bases match TRBD1. Germline CDR1 is SGHTA and CDR2 is FQGNSA. This CDR3 has 15 residues. With 5 bases clipped from V and 10 bases from J, the junction kept 13 bases outside the gene matches. CDR3 sequence: CASSPGDSLWGKLFF. In DNA, the CDR3 is TGTGCCAGCAGCCCTGGGGACAGCCTTTGGGGAAAACTGTTTTTT.

V usage is TRBV3-1 and J usage is TRBJ2-1; D not certain. The CDR3 is 11 residues long. Germline CDR1 reads LGHDT; CDR2 reads YNNKEL (reference sequence). Trimming removed 1 base from V and 11 bases from J, with 6 bases in between. The CDR3 bases are TGTGCCAGCAGCCAAGTCAAACAGCAGTTCTTC. Translation gives CASSQVKQQFF.

A remark on this clonotype: It may be a read error: a sequence one base away is much more abundant. The V call is TRBV11-3, the J call TRBJ2-1, with D possibly TRBD1 on 5 matching bases. Germline CDR1 and CDR2: SGHNT and YENEEA. V was trimmed by 10 bases and J by 2 bases, leaving 18 bases between them. The CDR3 runs 15 residues. In DNA form, the CDR3 reads TGTGCCAACAGTATTCTAGGGGATCCCTACAATGAGCAGTTCTTC. Encoded protein: CANSILGDPYNEQFF.

The genes are TRBV3-1 and TRBJ2-2, with D perhaps matching TRBD1 (5 bases). CDR1 and CDR2 (germline): LGHDT, YNNKEL (reference sequence). The CDR3 is made up of 15 amino acids. Trimming shortened V by 6 bases and J by 0 bases, and 11 bases separated the two germline ends. DNA for the CDR3: TGTGCCAGCAGTCTAGGGGATTCGAACACCGGGGAGCTGTTTTTT. Its protein is CASSLGDSNTGELFF.

This clonotype was counted many times. The chain links TRBV19 to TRBJ2-1, with D possibly called TRBD1 or TRBD2 (5 bases each). Deletions cut 11 bases from V and 7 bases from J, with 18 bases between. This CDR3 comprises 13 residues. Germline V CDR1 and CDR2: LNHDA, SQIVND (reference sequence). This CDR3 is CAVRRGPYNEQFF. The CDR3 nucleotides read TGTGCCGTTAGACGGGGACCTTATAATGAGCAGTTCTTC. Full variable domain (remainder filled in from reference TRBV19 and TRBJ2-1): DGGITQSPKYLFRKEGQNVTLSCEQNLNHDAMYWYRQDPGQGLRLIYYSQIVNDFQKGDIAEGYSVSREKKESFPLTVTSAQKNPTAFYLCAVRRGPYNEQFFGPGTRLTVL.

There are many counts of this clonotype. V is TRBV6-1 and J is TRBJ1-2; a possible D gene is TRBD1 (5 bases). V lost 6 bases, J lost 6 bases, and 17 bases lay in between. This CDR3 contains 14 residues. CDR1 and CDR2 (germline): MNHNS, SASEGT. The CDR3 spells CASRSTGTKDGYTF. In DNA, the CDR3 is TGTGCCAGCAGGTCCACCGGGACGAAGGATGGCTACACCTTC.

This clonotype was observed at least ten times. This sequence joins TRBV12-3 or TRBV12-4 and TRBJ2-7, with D possibly matching TRBD1 (7 bases). The CDR3 is 15 residues long. V was trimmed by 6 bases and J by 2 bases, leaving 17 bases between them. CDR3: CASSSPRRGPYEQYF. CDR3 in DNA: TGTGCCAGCAGCTCTCCGAGGAGGGGGCCCTACGAGCAGTACTTC.

This clonotype showed up just a few times. This chain links TRBV27 with TRBJ2-4; 7 bases are shared with TRBD1. After removal of 6 bases from V and 0 bases from J, the junction contained 11 bases not matched to a gene. CDR3 size: 17 residues. Germline CDR1 is MNHEY and CDR2 is SMNVEV (reference sequence). The CDR3 sequence is CASSELQGPGAKNIQYF. CDR3 in DNA: TGTGCCAGCAGCGAACTACAGGGGCCGGGAGCCAAAAACATTCAGTACTTC.

This clonotype was observed a few times. V gene TRBV7-2 combines with J gene TRBJ1-1; no firm D call. CDR3 size: 16 residues. Deletions cut 1 base from V and 3 bases from J, with 15 bases between. The germline V gene encodes CDR1 SGHTA and CDR2 FQGNSA. In DNA, the CDR3 is TGTGCCAGCAGCTTAGGGTCTCGGACTCGGGACACTGAAGCTTTCTTT. It translates to CASSLGSRTRDTEAFF. The full variable domain, completed using reference TRBV7-2 and TRBJ1-1, is GAGVSQSPSNKVTEKGKDVELRCDPISGHTALYWYRQSLGQGLEFLIYFQGNSAPDKSGLPSDRFSAERTGGSVSTLTIQRTQQEDSAVYLCASSLGSRTRDTEAFFGQGTRLTVV.

The sample holds many counts of this clonotype. The chain employs TRBV6-2 or TRBV6-3 and TRBJ2-7; D ambiguous. Germline CDR1 MNHEY, CDR2 SVGEGT. Trimming cost V 1 base and J 2 bases, with 12 bases left between them. The CDR3 sequence is 15 residues long. The CDR3 DNA follows: TGTGCCAGCAGTTACTTGCGGAAAACCACCTACGAGCAGTACTTC. Amino acid sequence: CASSYLRKTTYEQYF.

This clonotype has a count of ten or more. This chain joins TRBV19 and TRBJ2-2, with no clear D. Germline V lookup: CDR1 LNHDA, CDR2 SQIVND (reference sequence). The CDR3 is made up of 13 amino acids. The V end was cut by 5 bases, the J end by 6 bases, with 10 bases between. The CDR3, as DNA: TGTGCCAGTAGTCAAGGGTGGGCCGGGGAGCTGTTTTTT. It yields the protein CASSQGWAGELFF.

The CDR3 protein is CASSLGGAVIPTDTQYF. DNA for the CDR3: TGCGCCAGCAGCTTGGGGGGAGCTGTCATTCCCACAGATACGCAGTATTTT. This chain links TRBV5-1 with TRBJ2-3; D is possibly TRBD2 (5 bases). CDR3 size: 17 residues. Trimming removed 0 bases at V and 2 bases at J, with 16 bases between. Germline V CDR1 and CDR2: SGHRS, YFSETQ.

This clonotype was observed a handful of times. J is TRBJ2-7 and V is TRBV12-3 or TRBV12-4; either TRBD1 or TRBD2 may supply D (5 bases each). Deletions cut 0 bases from V and 3 bases from J, with 9 bases between. This CDR3 comprises 14 residues. The DNA for the CDR3 is TGTGCCAGCAGTTTAGCGGGGGTGTACTACGAGCAGTACTTC. It translates to CASSLAGVYYEQYF.

In its sample, this clonotype was seen many times. The rearrangement uses TRBV11-2 and TRBJ2-3, with D possibly being TRBD1 (5 bases). The V end was cut by 8 bases, the J end by 3 bases, with 12 bases between. The germline CDR1 and CDR2 sequences are SGHAT and FQNNGV. The CDR3 extends over 13 amino acids. The CDR3 DNA follows: TGTGCCAGCGCTTTGGGGCGGACAGATACGCAGTATTTT. Translating gives CASALGRTDTQYF.

This clonotype was seen more than once but under ten times. The chain couples TRBV20-1 to TRBJ2-1; D remains ambiguous. Trimming pared 6 bases from V and 5 bases from J, leaving 20 bases between. This CDR3 is 15 amino acids long. Germline assignment: CDR1 DFQATT and CDR2 SNEGSKA (reference sequence). CDR3: CSAPHGSSKHNEQFF. The CDR3, as DNA: TGCAGTGCCCCGCATGGCTCCTCGAAACACAATGAGCAGTTCTTC.

In this sample, this clonotype turned up many times. The J gene is TRBJ1-2, the V gene TRBV5-5; TRBD1 agrees at 7 bases. Germline V gene lookup returns CDR1 SGHKS and CDR2 YYEKEE (reference sequence). The CDR3 has 16 residues. V dropped 4 bases and J dropped 8; count of bases not matched to a gene: 17. The CDR3 is CASSQNDGSGGRGYTF. The CDR3, as DNA: TGTGCCAGCAGCCAAAACGACGGCTCAGGGGGAAGGGGCTACACCTTC.

This clonotype was seen more than once but under ten times. The V gene is TRBV2, the J gene TRBJ2-5, with TRBD2 matching over 9 bases. After removal of 2 bases from V and 13 bases from J, the junction contained 20 bases not matched to a gene. Germline V gives CDR1 SNHLY, CDR2 FYNNEI. The CDR3 extends over 17 amino acids. The CDR3: CASSEREVGGRGPPGYF. The CDR3 nucleotides read TGTGCCAGCAGTGAAAGGGAAGTTGGCGGGAGGGGACCCCCGGGGTACTTC. Looking up the rest from reference TRBV2 and TRBJ2-5 gives the full variable domain: EPEVTQTPSHQVTQMGQEVILRCVPISNHLYFYWYRQILGQKVEFLVSFYNNEISEKSEIFDDQFSVERPDGSNFTLKIRSTKLEDSAMYFCASSEREVGGRGPPGYFGPGTRLLVL.

This clonotype was seen a few times. J is TRBJ2-1 and V is TRBV4-3; 11 bases are shared with TRBD2. The length of the CDR3 is 17 residues. Trimming at V came to 1 base and at J to 8 bases, leaving 10 bases not matched to a gene. CDR1 is LGHNA and CDR2 is YSLEER in the germline V gene. The CDR3, as DNA: TGCGCCAGCAGCCAAGCGCTAATAGCGGGGGGGCAAGATGAGCAGTTCTTC. Its translation: CASSQALIAGGQDEQFF.

In its sample, this clonotype was seen many times. This chain connects TRBV7-2 to TRBJ2-1, with 10 nucleotides matching TRBD2. CDR1 is SGHTA and CDR2 is FQGNSA in the germline V gene. With 1 base clipped from V and 7 bases from J, the junction kept 10 bases outside the gene matches. CDR3 length equals 17 residues. CDR3 amino acids: CASSLEASGSVYNEQFF. Here the CDR3 DNA reads TGTGCCAGCAGCTTAGAAGCTAGCGGGAGTGTGTATAATGAGCAGTTCTTC. The full variable domain, completed using reference TRBV7-2 and TRBJ2-1, is GAGVSQSPSNKVTEKGKDVELRCDPISGHTALYWYRQSLGQGLEFLIYFQGNSAPDKSGLPSDRFSAERTGGSVSTLTIQRTQQEDSAVYLCASSLEASGSVYNEQFFGPGTRLTVL.

This clonotype was detected only a few times. The V gene is TRBV6-5, the J gene TRBJ2-3; 9 positions agree with TRBD2. This CDR3 spans 15 amino acids. Germline values: CDR1 MNHEY, CDR2 SVGAGI. V shed 6 bases and J 6 bases; nucleotides not matched to a gene: 10. The DNA for the CDR3 is TGTGCCAGCAGACCGATTAGCGGGGGTCGGGATACGCAGTATTTT. This sequence encodes CASRPISGGRDTQYF.

This clonotype was recorded at least ten times. V usage is TRBV19 and J usage is TRBJ1-1; 7 bases match TRBD1. Unmatched junction bases numbered 9, after V lost 6 bases and J lost 8 bases. The CDR3 loop spans 13 amino acids. The germline V gene encodes CDR1 LNHDA and CDR2 SQIVND (reference sequence). As DNA, the CDR3 is TGTGCCAGTAGCCTCACAGGGGAAGTGGAAGCTTTCTTT. This gives the protein CASSLTGEVEAFF.

This clonotype has a count of ten or more. This chain links TRBV6-1 with TRBJ1-2; the match to TRBD1 covers 8 bases. Trimming at V came to 5 bases and at J to 7 bases, leaving 9 bases not matched to a gene. The germline V gene has CDR1 MNHNS and CDR2 SASEGT. The CDR3 is 14 residues long. In nucleotides, the CDR3 is TGTGCCAGCAGTACCAGACAGGGGCGCGGTGGCTACACCTTC. It codes for CASSTRQGRGGYTF.

This sequence joins TRBV12-5 and TRBJ2-3; 7 bases align to TRBD2. J gave up 1 base and V 5 bases, and 12 bases lay outside the gene matches. The V gene's germline CDR1 is LGHNT and CDR2 FRNRAP. The length of the CDR3 is 17 residues. CDR3 nucleotide sequence: TGTGCTAGTGGTCTCATGACTAGCCACCCCGGCACAGATACGCAGTATTTT. Encoded protein: CASGLMTSHPGTDTQYF.

This clonotype occurred a few times. Relative to the germline gene, one junction end is altered; a read error may explain this. The chain links TRBV7-2 to TRBJ2-5, with TRBD2 as a possible D gene (7 bases). Germline-derived CDR1 and CDR2 are SGHTA and FQGNSA. The CDR3 consists of 15 residues. CDR3 in amino acids: CASSSPGGLQVTQYF. The DNA of the CDR3 is TGTGCCAGCAGCTCCCCGGGGGGCCTCCAAGTGACCCAGTACTTC.

This clonotype turned up a few times. The rearrangement uses TRBV6-4 and TRBJ2-2; D is unclear. V was cut by 3 bases and J by 0 bases, with 5 bases left in between. Germline V gene lookup returns CDR1 MRHNA and CDR2 SNTAGT. The CDR3 has 14 residues. CDR3 amino acids: CASSENTNTGELFF. CDR3 coding DNA: TGTGCCAGCAGTGAAAATACGAACACCGGGGAGCTGTTTTTT.

The sample holds a few counts of this clonotype. This chain links TRBV11-3 with TRBJ2-7; 7 bases fit TRBD2. CDR3 length equals 13 residues. The trim removed 3 bases at V and 5 bases at J, leaving 4 bases unmatched. Germline CDR1 is SGHNT and CDR2 is YENEEA. The CDR3 here is CASSLRETDEQYF. CDR3 bases: TGTGCCAGCAGCTTGCGGGAGACCGACGAGCAGTACTTC.

This clonotype was counted a few times. The J gene is TRBJ2-6, the V gene TRBV13; TRBD1 is a possible D gene (5 bases). Between the trimmed V and J ends, which lost 0 bases and 1 base, there was a span of 10 bases. This CDR3 has 17 amino acids. The germline V gene encodes CDR1 PRHDT and CDR2 FYEKMQ (reference sequence). This CDR3 is CASSLGTDPSGANVLTF. The CDR3 nucleotides are TGTGCCAGCAGCTTAGGGACAGACCCTTCTGGGGCCAACGTCCTGACTTTC.

This clonotype was observed many times. V is TRBV7-2 and J is TRBJ1-5; D is uncertain. From germline, CDR1 is SGHTA and CDR2 FQGNSA. Deletions cut 5 bases from V and 2 bases from J, with 13 bases between. This CDR3 has 15 amino acids. The chain's CDR3 is CASSLVRQGNQPQHF. The CDR3, as DNA: TGTGCCAGCAGCCTAGTGCGGCAGGGCAATCAGCCCCAGCATTTT.

This clonotype was seen many times. This chain connects TRBV27 to TRBJ2-1, with TRBD2 matching 11 bases. The CDR3 runs 14 residues. CDR1 and CDR2 (germline): MNHEY, SMNVEV (reference sequence). V trimming: 6 bases; J trimming: 8 bases; junction bases outside the gene matches: 6. The CDR3 nucleotides are TGTGCCAGCAGCACTAGCGGGAGAAATTATGAGCAGTTCTTC. Encoded protein: CASSTSGRNYEQFF.

This clonotype appeared a few times. The gene calls are TRBV5-1 and TRBJ1-1; D perhaps matches TRBD1 (5 bases). V was pared by 0 bases and J by 4 bases, with 7 bases between. CDR3 length: 13 residues. Germline V gene lookup returns CDR1 SGHRS and CDR2 YFSETQ. The CDR3 is CASSLAGLTEAFF. The CDR3 DNA reads as TGCGCCAGCAGCTTGGCGGGGCTCACTGAAGCTTTCTTT. The whole variable domain, filled in from reference TRBV5-1 and TRBJ1-1, reads KAGVTQTPRYLIKTRGQQVTLSCSPISGHRSVSWYQQTPGQGLQFLFEYFSETQRNKGNFPGRFSGRQFSNSRSEMNVSTLELGDSALYLCASSLAGLTEAFFGQGTRLTVV.